Listed here are 13 T cell receptor beta chains from one sample, sequenced in a study of vaccination and CD4 T cells after COVID-19. Their recognized antigens are unknown. Treatment here: roughly nine-day PBMC culture with coronavirus spike peptide pools or control peptides (ViraFEST assay). CD4+ T cells of the unexposed donor were collected before the COVID-19 pandemic (2011-2018). Cultured CD4+ T cell DNA underwent sequencing with the Oncomine TCR Beta short-read assay. The authors extracted genomic DNA from cultured CD4+ T cells. TCRdb re-called the PCR reads through MiXCR, storing one row per CDR3 protein. The repertoire holds approximately 9,000 distinct CDR3 sequences, about 39% seen once, with 13% to 15% in the top ten. Input material: CD4+ T cells from blood, cultured in vitro. Receptors originate from a human donor in good health.

This clonotype came up a few times. V usage is TRBV15 and J usage is TRBJ1-1; no clear D. The germline CDR1 and CDR2 sequences are LNHNV and YYDKDF (reference sequence). V was shortened by 2 bases and J by 2 bases, with 6 bases between the two germline ends. The CDR3 runs to 13 residues. The CDR3 region is CATSRQANTEAFF. The CDR3 nucleotides are TGTGCCACCAGCAGACAGGCAAACACTGAAGCTTTCTTT.

This chain uses TRBV6-5 with TRBJ2-1; D might be TRBD2 (6 bases). The V gene lost 4 bases and the J gene lost 10 bases, with 23 bases spanning the gap. CDR1 is MNHEY, CDR2 SVGAGI, per germline. The CDR3 is 16 residues long. The CDR3 reads CASSWLPGLGVNEQFF. CDR3 nucleotide sequence: TGTGCCAGCAGTTGGCTCCCGGGACTGGGGGTTAACGAGCAGTTCTTC.

DNA for the CDR3: TGTGCCAGCAGTTACTACCAGGGGACAGATACGCAGTATTTT. Its translation: CASSYYQGTDTQYF. The V call is TRBV6-5, the J call TRBJ2-3; TRBD1 is a possible D gene (6 bases). This CDR3 contains 14 residues. V was pared by 1 base and J by 3 bases, with 8 bases between. Germline V gene sequence: CDR1 MNHEY, CDR2 SVGAGI.

The J gene is TRBJ1-6, the V gene TRBV27, with D unclear. The CDR3 is 15 residues long. The germline CDR1 and CDR2 sequences are MNHEY and SMNVEV (reference sequence). The V end was cut by 6 bases, the J end by 0 bases, with 9 bases between. CDR3 amino acids: CASRGLSSYNSPLHF. The CDR3 DNA sequence: TGTGCCAGCAGGGGGTTGAGCTCCTATAATTCACCCCTCCACTTT.

This chain uses TRBV25-1 with TRBJ1-2; no firm D call. Germline loops: CDR1 MGHDK, CDR2 SYGVNS. Deletions cut 3 bases from V and 4 bases from J, with 6 bases between. The CDR3 spans 12 residues. The DNA of the CDR3 is TGTGCCAGCAGTGAGCCTTCCTATGGCTACACCTTC. It encodes CASSEPSYGYTF.

This clonotype was observed a few times. An end of the junction differs from the germline gene, which may be a read error. The V and J genes are TRBV7-7 and TRBJ2-5; 10 positions agree with TRBD2. Germline assignment: CDR1 SSHAT and CDR2 FNYEAQ (reference sequence). The CDR3 length is 15 residues. The CDR3 DNA sequence: TGTGCTAGCAGCTTTGGGACTAGCGCCCAAGAGACCCAGTACTTC. It codes for CASSFGTSAQETQYF.

This clonotype was observed a few times. J is TRBJ2-1 and V is TRBV27, with 10 bases that match TRBD1. The V gene end was trimmed by 8 bases and the J gene end by 6 bases; junction bases not matched to a gene: 7. Per germline, CDR1 MNHEY and CDR2 SMNVEV (reference sequence). There are 14 residues in the CDR3. The CDR3 sequence: CASGRDRGINEQFF. Here the CDR3 DNA reads TGTGCCAGCGGCCGGGACAGGGGTATCAATGAGCAGTTCTTC.

In its sample, this clonotype was seen a few times. The chain has TRBV20-1 and TRBJ1-2; maybe TRBD1 (6 bases). The length of the CDR3 is 12 residues. CDR1 DFQATT and CDR2 SNEGSKA come from the germline V gene (reference sequence). V was trimmed by 6 bases and J by 8 bases, leaving 16 bases between them. The CDR3 sequence: CSAIEGGLGYTF. The CDR3 DNA sequence: TGCAGTGCCATAGAGGGGGGGCTCGGCTACACCTTC.

Here the CDR3 DNA reads TGTGCCAGCAGCTTGGGCCGTGGGGGGGAGGTCTACGAGCAGTACTTC. The encoded protein is CASSLGRGGEVYEQYF. The chain has TRBV5-4 and TRBJ2-7, with TRBD2 matching 7 bases. The CDR3 has 16 amino acids. V lost 0 bases to trimming and J lost 3 bases; unmatched junction nucleotides: 9. Germline V gene data show CDR1 as SGHNT and CDR2 as YYREEE (reference sequence).

In its sample, this clonotype was seen a few times. The J gene is TRBJ1-6, the V gene TRBV24-1; D gene ambiguous. From germline, CDR1 is KGHDR and CDR2 SFDVKD. Trimming shortened V by 8 bases and J by 0 bases, and 13 bases separated the two germline ends. The CDR3 has 16 amino acids. CDR3 loop: CATTSEPSSYNSPLHF. In nucleotides, the CDR3 is TGTGCCACCACCTCGGAGCCGAGCTCCTATAATTCACCCCTCCACTTT.

This sequence joins TRBV4-3 and TRBJ2-3; a possible D gene is TRBD2 (5 bases). The V gene's germline CDR1 is LGHNA and CDR2 YSLEER. V lost 3 bases and J lost 7, with 11 bases in between. The CDR3 is 13 residues long. CDR3 bases: TGCGCCAGCAGCCAGGCTGGGAGTTATACGCAGTATTTT. Its protein product is CASSQAGSYTQYF.

This clonotype was picked up a small number of times. V is TRBV6-5 and J is TRBJ2-5, with TRBD1 identical over 7 bases. Germline V gene data show CDR1 as MNHEY and CDR2 as SVGAGI. The CDR3 contains 13 residues. V gave up 4 bases and J gave up 5 bases; unmatched junction bases: 4. CDR3 DNA sequence: TGTGCCAGCAGTTTGAGGGGGCAGGAGACCCAGTACTTC. It translates to CASSLRGQETQYF.

The table lists this clonotype with a few counts. V usage is TRBV4-3 and J usage is TRBJ1-5; D gene uncertain. Germline CDR1 and CDR2: LGHNA and YSLEER. V was clipped by 0 bases and J by 6 bases, with 6 bases between them. CDR3 length: 13 residues. The DNA of the CDR3 is TGCGCCAGCAGCCAAGACGGGGTTCAGCCCCAGCATTTT. It encodes CASSQDGVQPQHF.